Presented here are 28 T cell receptor beta chains from one specimen sequenced in a study of patients and donors after allogeneic stem cell transplantation (dated by TCRdb to the early 2020s). Library preparation employed RT-PCR. Sequencing relied on a NextSeq 550. In-frame beta chains were kept once TCRdb had trimmed the public reads at Q25 with fastp and called clones with MiXCR. Every CDR3 protein is listed once, alongside the most common genes and DNA of its rows. This sample comprises roughly 960,000 distinct CDR3 sequences, 15% to 20% of them detected only once. The top ten clones comprise 6% of the sample. What was sequenced was blood, either unsorted or a sorted T cell fraction (not recorded which). The receptors originated from a human donor who was either an allogeneic HSCT recipient or a stem cell or donor lymphocyte infusion donor (not recorded which). It is not recorded whose cells these are; they may come from a transplant donor.

This clonotype was seen a few times. The rearrangement links TRBV10-3 to TRBJ2-2, with 12 positions matching TRBD2. V gave up 4 bases and J gave up 2 bases; unmatched junction bases: 8. Per the germline V gene, CDR1 is ENHRY and CDR2 is SYGVKD. The CDR3 is 18 amino acids. CDR3 in amino acids: CAISALGLAGPNTGELFF. The DNA for the CDR3 is TGTGCCATCAGTGCACTGGGACTAGCGGGCCCTAACACCGGGGAGCTGTTTTTT.

This chain uses TRBV29-1 with TRBJ2-5; no clear D. The CDR3 is 14 amino acids. Germline loops: CDR1 SQVTM, CDR2 ANQGSEA. With 6 bases removed from V and 1 base from J, the gap between germline ends came to 15 bases. The CDR3 region is CSVSRTVLQETQYF. The CDR3 DNA reads TGCAGCGTGTCGAGGACGGTCCTCCAAGAGACCCAGTACTTC. The full variable domain, with the rest looked up from reference TRBV29-1 and TRBJ2-5, is SAVISQKPSRDICQRGTSLTIQCQVDSQVTMMFWYRQQPGQSLTLIATANQGSEATYESGFVIDKFPISRPNLTFSTLTVSNMSPEDSSIYLCSVSRTVLQETQYFGPGTRLLVL.

The J gene is TRBJ2-7, the V gene TRBV29-1, with D hard to call. The CDR3 sequence is 15 residues long. V was trimmed by 4 bases and J by 5 bases, leaving 21 bases between them. Germline V gene lookup returns CDR1 SQVTM and CDR2 ANQGSEA. The CDR3 sequence: CSVAHLNLGSDEQYF. In DNA form, the CDR3 reads TGCAGCGTTGCCCACCTCAATCTAGGCTCGGACGAGCAGTACTTC.

V is TRBV19 and J is TRBJ1-1, with a weak D call TRBD1 (6 bases). CDR3 length: 14 amino acids. Trimming took 7 bases from V and 0 from J, leaving 12 bases between them. In germline, CDR1 is LNHDA, CDR2 SQIVND (reference sequence). The CDR3 nucleotides are TGTGCCAGTACTAATCAGGGGATGAACACTGAAGCTTTCTTT. Translating it yields CASTNQGMNTEAFF.

The V call is TRBV28, the J call TRBJ1-2; 7 bases are shared with TRBD1. CDR3 length equals 15 residues. V lost 4 bases and J lost 0; bases outside the gene matches: 5. The germline CDR1 and CDR2 sequences are MDHEN and SYDVKM. As DNA, the CDR3 is TGTGCCAGCAGTTCCTGGGACAGAGCTAACTATGGCTACACCTTC. This translates into CASSSWDRANYGYTF.

The V and J genes are TRBV3-1 and TRBJ2-7, with D unresolved. This CDR3 has 14 residues. Looked up from germline, CDR1 is LGHDT and CDR2 is YNNKEL (reference sequence). V lost 4 bases to trimming and J lost 3 bases, with 13 bases between them. The CDR3 region has the DNA TGTGCCAGCAGCCCGAGTAATTCCGGCTACGAGCAGTACTTC. It yields the protein CASSPSNSGYEQYF.

The chain combines TRBV7-8 with TRBJ1-5, with a possible D match to TRBD1 (6 bases). The V end was cut by 4 bases, the J end by 6 bases, with 16 bases between. CDR3 size: 15 residues. Germline V CDR1 and CDR2: SGHVS, FQNEAQ. Written as DNA, the CDR3 is TGTGCCAGCAGCTCGCCAGGGGATCGAGGTCAGCCCCAGCATTTT. This translates into CASSSPGDRGQPQHF.

This clonotype has only a few counts. The chain recombines TRBV7-2 with TRBJ2-1; the D is unclear. CDR3 length equals 13 residues. The V gene's germline CDR1 is SGHTA and CDR2 FQGNSA. The ends were cut back, 1 base at V and 9 bases at J, with 10 bases in the middle. CDR3: CASSLGVQVEQFF. The CDR3 coding sequence is TGTGCCAGCAGCTTAGGAGTTCAGGTTGAGCAGTTCTTC.

This clonotype was observed at least ten times. The V call is TRBV12-3 or TRBV12-4, the J call TRBJ1-5; D remains ambiguous. The germline V and J ends were trimmed by 7 bases and 2 bases, with 6 bases remaining between them. This CDR3 region has 12 residues. The CDR3 DNA is TGTGCCAGCAAATGGGGCAATCAGCCCCAGCATTTT. Amino acid sequence: CASKWGNQPQHF.

This clonotype was observed many times. This sequence joins TRBV4-3 and TRBJ2-5; TRBD1 aligns across 8 bases. CDR1 and CDR2 from the germline V gene are LGHNA and YSLEER. The V segment lost 0 bases and the J segment 5 bases; nucleotides outside the gene matches: 8. The CDR3 has 16 residues. CDR3 region: CASSQDWAGGMETQYF. As DNA, the CDR3 is TGCGCCAGCAGCCAAGATTGGGCAGGGGGCATGGAGACCCAGTACTTC.

This clonotype was seen a few times. V and J are TRBV29-1 and TRBJ1-2; TRBD1 matches at 8 bases. Looked up from germline, CDR1 is SQVTM and CDR2 is ANQGSEA. Trimming took 2 bases from V and 8 from J; bases not matched to a gene: 19. This CDR3 region has 17 residues. As DNA, the CDR3 is TGCAGCGTTGAACCTTCCGGGAGAGGACAGGGAGTGCGGGGCTACACCTTC. It specifies CSVEPSGRGQGVRGYTF. Based on the CDR3 plus reference TRBV29-1 and TRBJ1-2, the full variable domain is SAVISQKPSRDICQRGTSLTIQCQVDSQVTMMFWYRQQPGQSLTLIATANQGSEATYESGFVIDKFPISRPNLTFSTLTVSNMSPEDSSIYLCSVEPSGRGQGVRGYTFGSGTRLTVV.

V gene TRBV5-1 combines with J gene TRBJ2-7; D is possibly TRBD1 (5 bases). V lost 0 bases to trimming and J lost 4 bases, with 11 bases between them. In germline, CDR1 is SGHRS, CDR2 YFSETQ. The CDR3 totals 14 residues. The CDR3 DNA follows: TGCGCCAGCAGCTTGGGTGCAGGGCTTTACGAGCAGTACTTC. It yields the protein CASSLGAGLYEQYF.

The chain uses TRBV4-3 and TRBJ1-2, with no clear D. The CDR3 has 16 amino acids. Looked up from germline, CDR1 is LGHNA and CDR2 is YSLEER. Trimming took 0 bases from V and 0 from J, leaving 11 bases between them. CDR3: CASSQDLRRANYGYTF. CDR3 sequence (DNA): TGCGCCAGCAGCCAAGATCTCAGGAGAGCTAACTATGGCTACACCTTC.

The chain carries TRBV7-9 and TRBJ1-5; weak D call: TRBD1 (6 bases). V gave up 4 bases and J gave up 6 bases, with 13 bases separating them. From germline, CDR1 is SEHNR and CDR2 FQNEAQ (reference sequence). CDR3 length: 14 residues. The CDR3 sequence: CASSSTTGTQPQHF. Written as DNA, the CDR3 is TGTGCCAGCAGCTCGACCACAGGGACTCAGCCCCAGCATTTT.

This clonotype turned up a few times. The CDR3 here is CASSDRDAHGYTF. Written as DNA, the CDR3 is TGTGCCAGCAGTGACCGGGACGCTCATGGCTACACCTTC. The chain recombines TRBV12-3 or TRBV12-4 with TRBJ1-2; TRBD1 is a possible D gene (5 bases). This CDR3 comprises 13 residues. V was shortened by 5 bases and J by 6 bases, with 13 bases between the two germline ends.

The chain employs TRBV9 and TRBJ2-6; no clear D gene. In germline, CDR1 is SGDLS, CDR2 YYNGEE. Trimming stripped 0 bases from V and 0 bases from J, with 13 bases between. This CDR3 region has 18 residues. The CDR3 is CASSVEMRRVSGANVLTF. The CDR3 nucleotides are TGTGCCAGCAGCGTAGAGATGCGGCGAGTCTCTGGGGCCAACGTCCTGACTTTC.

This rearrangement joins TRBV4-1 to TRBJ2-7; 8 positions match TRBD2. This CDR3 region has 16 residues. After removal of 0 bases from V and 5 bases from J, the junction contained 9 bases not matched to a gene. Germline V gene data show CDR1 as MGHRA and CDR2 as YSYEKL. The CDR3 loop reads CASSQEQAGVLHEQYF. DNA of the CDR3: TGCGCCAGCAGCCAAGAACAAGCGGGAGTTCTCCACGAGCAGTACTTC.

This chain uses TRBV12-3 or TRBV12-4 with TRBJ1-2; 7 nucleotides match TRBD1. This CDR3 comprises 13 residues. V shed 6 bases, J shed 8 bases, and the junction held 9 bases outside the gene matches. CDR3 in amino acids: CASRTGAGRGYTF. The CDR3 bases are TGTGCCAGCAGAACAGGGGCGGGAAGGGGCTACACCTTC.

This clonotype was counted many times. The chain couples TRBV7-3 to TRBJ1-5; no definite D call. The CDR3 is made up of 13 amino acids. Trimming shortened V by 5 bases and J by 0 bases, and 5 bases separated the two germline ends. Germline V gene sequence: CDR1 SGHTA, CDR2 FQGTGA. Here the CDR3 reads CASSAYSNQPQHF. CDR3 coding DNA: TGTGCCAGCAGCGCGTATAGCAATCAGCCCCAGCATTTT.

The CDR3 DNA is TGCAGCGTTCAACAAGGAAACACCATATATTTT. Its translation: CSVQQGNTIYF. This chain uses TRBV29-1 with TRBJ1-3; D gene unclear. The CDR3 has 11 residues. The germline V gene has CDR1 SQVTM and CDR2 ANQGSEA. V lost 5 bases to trimming and J lost 4 bases, with 6 bases between them.

This sequence joins TRBV27 and TRBJ2-2, with D hard to call. Germline values: CDR1 MNHEY, CDR2 SMNVEV (reference sequence). CDR3 length: 15 residues. Trimming pared 2 bases from V and 0 bases from J, leaving 7 bases between. The CDR3 nucleotides are TGTGCCAGCAGTTTAGGGCACCCGAACACCGGGGAGCTGTTTTTT. The encoded protein is CASSLGHPNTGELFF.

This clonotype was recorded many times. The chain joins TRBV29-1 to TRBJ2-5, with D possibly being TRBD2 (7 bases). The CDR3 has 13 residues. The V gene's germline CDR1 is SQVTM and CDR2 ANQGSEA. Deletions cut 3 bases from V and 4 bases from J, with 12 bases between. CDR3 sequence (DNA): TGCAGCGTTGATGGAGGGGGGGGAGAGACCCAGTACTTC. This sequence encodes CSVDGGGGETQYF. The variable domain in full, completed from reference TRBV29-1 and TRBJ2-5, reads SAVISQKPSRDICQRGTSLTIQCQVDSQVTMMFWYRQQPGQSLTLIATANQGSEATYESGFVIDKFPISRPNLTFSTLTVSNMSPEDSSIYLCSVDGGGGETQYFGPGTRLLVL.

The chain has TRBV7-9 and TRBJ1-1; 9 bases match TRBD1. J lost 3 bases, V lost 4 bases, and 12 bases had no gene match. There are 17 residues in the CDR3. The germline V gene has CDR1 SEHNR and CDR2 FQNEAQ (reference sequence). CDR3 bases: TGTGCCAGCAGCTCGTCCCGGGACAGGGCAGATTACACTGAAGCTTTCTTT. Amino acid sequence: CASSSSRDRADYTEAFF.

This chain joins TRBV20-1 and TRBJ2-3, with 8 bases matching TRBD2. Per the germline V gene, CDR1 is DFQATT and CDR2 is SNEGSKA (reference sequence). The J segment lost 0 bases and the V segment lost 2 bases, leaving 4 bases of the junction unmatched. The CDR3 is 15 residues long. CDR3 sequence: CSARKLAESTDTQYF. CDR3 coding DNA: TGCAGTGCTAGAAAACTAGCGGAGAGCACAGATACGCAGTATTTT.

The chain employs TRBV20-1 and TRBJ2-3, with TRBD2 as a possible D gene (5 bases). V lost 5 bases and J 10 bases, leaving 13 bases between the germline ends. CDR3 length: 11 residues. From germline, CDR1 is DFQATT and CDR2 SNEGSKA (reference sequence). As DNA, the CDR3 is TGCAGTGCTCTCCGGGATGTCGCGCAGTATTTT. This translates into CSALRDVAQYF.

The genes are TRBV12-3 or TRBV12-4 and TRBJ2-3; 9 bases map to TRBD1. Trimming at V came to 5 bases and at J to 3 bases, leaving 15 bases not matched to a gene. The length of the CDR3 is 18 residues. CDR3 residues: CASSRPRTGTGLTDTQYF. The CDR3 bases are TGTGCCAGCAGTCGACCAAGAACCGGGACAGGGTTGACAGATACGCAGTATTTT.

Written as DNA, the CDR3 is TGTGCCTGGATCCCGGGGGCAGGGGTTGAGAACACTGAAGCTTTCTTT. It codes for CAWIPGAGVENTEAFF. This chain links TRBV30 with TRBJ1-1; D is possibly TRBD1 (6 bases). Germline V CDR1 and CDR2: GTSNPN, SVGIG (reference sequence). V was shortened by 4 bases and J by 1 base, with 19 bases between the two germline ends. The length of the CDR3 is 16 residues.

In its sample, this clonotype was seen a few times. The chain links TRBV12-3 or TRBV12-4 to TRBJ2-5; D not resolved. Deletions cut 2 bases from V and 3 bases from J, with 13 bases between. CDR3 size: 15 residues. The CDR3: CASSLWFREEETQYF. The DNA of the CDR3 is TGTGCCAGCAGTTTATGGTTTAGGGAAGAAGAGACCCAGTACTTC.